Presented here are 21 T cell receptor beta chains from one specimen sequenced in a study of T cell responses to AZD1222 COVID-19 vaccine. This table comes from immunoSEQ multiplex PCR, and its TCRdb copy is limited to in-frame clones, with some not included. The sample includes roughly 180,000 clones, nearly 95% of them seen just once. The specimen comprised peripheral blood, sampled 28 days after the second AZD1222 dose. These receptors were obtained from an adult who received the AZD1222 COVID-19 vaccine.

V usage is TRBV18 and J usage is TRBJ2-2, with 8 bases that match TRBD1. In germline, CDR1 is KGHSH, CDR2 LQKENI. The J segment lost 4 bases and the V segment lost 6 bases, leaving 4 bases of the junction unmatched. This CDR3 contains 14 residues. CDR3 nucleotides: TGTGCCAGCTCCCCCGACAGGGGCACCGGGGAGCTGTTTTTT. Its translation is CASSPDRGTGELFF.

DNA for the CDR3: TGTGCCATCAGACCCAGACAGGGAGCTTACGAGCAGTACTTC. Protein: CAIRPRQGAYEQYF. The chain recombines TRBV10-3 with TRBJ2-7, with TRBD1 identical over 7 bases. The germline gives CDR1 ENHRY, CDR2 SYGVKD. This CDR3 has 14 amino acids. V shed 6 bases and J 4 bases; nucleotides not matched to a gene: 9.

The count of this clone is one. This chain connects TRBV5-6 to TRBJ1-1; D gene unclear. V lost 6 bases to trimming and J lost 3 bases, with 15 bases between them. Per the germline V gene, CDR1 is SGHDT and CDR2 is YYEEEE. CDR3 length: 14 residues. The CDR3 loop reads CASNWLGIDTEAFF. DNA of the CDR3: TGTGCCAGCAACTGGTTGGGGATAGACACTGAAGCTTTCTTT.

The gene calls are TRBV28 and TRBJ2-7, with 11 nucleotides matching TRBD1. This CDR3 comprises 16 residues. In germline, CDR1 is MDHEN, CDR2 SYDVKM. The V and J ends lost 1 base and 7 bases, in that order; junction bases with no gene match: 9. CDR3 region: CASSLLPGQGEREQYF. For the CDR3, the DNA is TGTGCCAGCAGTTTATTGCCGGGACAGGGGGAGAGGGAGCAGTACTTC.

The rearrangement links TRBV9 to TRBJ2-3, with D tentatively TRBD1 (7 bases). V shed 0 bases and J shed 2 bases, with 31 bases lying between them. The CDR3 extends over 22 amino acids. Germline V gene lookup returns CDR1 SGDLS and CDR2 YYNGEE. The CDR3 nucleotides read TGTGCCAGCAGCGTAGGTCCGGGACAGCGAGGGACGGCCCGGGGGCTCACAGATACGCAGTATTTT. It encodes CASSVGPGQRGTARGLTDTQYF. Complete variable domain (other parts from reference TRBV9 and TRBJ2-3): DSGVTQTPKHLITATGQRVTLRCSPRSGDLSVYWYQQSLDQGLQFLIQYYNGEERAKGNILERFSAQQFPDLHSELNLSSLELGDSALYFCASSVGPGQRGTARGLTDTQYFGPGTRLTVL.

This clone appeared a few times. The CDR3 region is CASSRQGAWELFF. The DNA for the CDR3 is TGCGCCAGCAGCCGTCAGGGGGCTTGGGAGCTGTTTTTT. The V gene is TRBV4-1, the J gene TRBJ2-2; 8 bases are shared with TRBD1. This CDR3 contains 13 residues. Germline V gene sequence: CDR1 MGHRA, CDR2 YSYEKL. V was pared by 4 bases and J by 9 bases, with 4 bases of the junction left unmatched.

This sequence joins TRBV19 and TRBJ1-6; no clear D gene. The CDR3 totals 13 residues. V lost 5 bases, J lost 10 bases, and 12 bases lay in between. Germline lookup yields CDR1 LNHDA and CDR2 SQIVND (reference sequence). This CDR3 is CASSASLGSPLHF. In DNA, the CDR3 is TGTGCCAGTAGTGCTTCGTTGGGGTCACCCCTCCACTTT.

This clone was observed at least ten times. The J gene is TRBJ1-2, the V gene TRBV4-2, with D uncertain. This CDR3 has 15 residues. With 0 bases removed from V and 8 bases from J, the gap between germline ends came to 16 bases. CDR1 LGHNA and CDR2 YNFKEQ come from the germline V gene. The CDR3 DNA reads as TGTGCCAGCAGCCAAGATCTATCCAGATTTGAGGGCTACACCTTC. Residues: CASSQDLSRFEGYTF.

This clone has more than one count but fewer than ten. This chain connects TRBV6-2 or TRBV6-3 to TRBJ2-7; 14 bases agree with TRBD2. CDR3 length equals 15 residues. With V trimmed by 2 bases and J by 6 bases, 3 bases remained unmatched. Germline V gene sequence: CDR1 MNHEY, CDR2 SVGEGT. CDR3 bases: TGTGCCAGCAGTTACCCCGGGACTAGCGGGGGCGAGCAGTACTTC. This codes for CASSYPGTSGGEQYF.

This rearrangement joins TRBV24-1 to TRBJ1-4, with D possibly matching TRBD1 (6 bases). Germline CDR1 KGHDR, CDR2 SFDVKD. The CDR3 runs to 16 residues. V lost 2 bases and J lost 0, with 9 bases in between. CDR3 nucleotides: TGTGCCACCAGTGATTGGACAGTTGCAACTAATGAAAAACTGTTTTTT. Translating it yields CATSDWTVATNEKLFF.

V usage is TRBV10-3 and J usage is TRBJ1-3; 8 bases are a match to TRBD1. The junction had 8 bases not matched to a gene; V was cut back by 8 bases and J by 2 bases. The CDR3 spans 15 residues. Per germline, CDR1 ENHRY and CDR2 SYGVKD. The CDR3 DNA reads TGTGCCATCGGTGGACAGGGTAGAGCTGGAAACACCATATATTTT. Protein sequence: CAIGGQGRAGNTIYF.

The chain recombines TRBV30 with TRBJ1-3, with D uncertain. CDR3 size: 12 residues. The V gene's germline CDR1 is GTSNPN and CDR2 SVGIG (reference sequence). The V and J ends lost 4 bases and 2 bases respectively, with 6 bases between them. This CDR3 reads CAWKGTGNTIYF. The CDR3 DNA sequence: TGTGCCTGGAAGGGAACTGGAAACACCATATATTTT.

This clone appeared a single time. The chain couples TRBV7-7 to TRBJ1-1; D remains unclear. This CDR3 contains 13 residues. V was pared by 3 bases and J by 3 bases, with 8 bases between. Germline CDR1 is SSHAT and CDR2 is FNYEAQ (reference sequence). CDR3 nucleotide sequence: TGTGCCAGCAGCTTTGGACCGGACACTGAAGCTTTCTTT. It encodes CASSFGPDTEAFF. The variable domain in full, with the rest retrieved from reference TRBV7-7 and TRBJ1-1, is GAGVSQSPRYKVTKRGQDVTLRCDPISSHATLYWYQQALGQGPEFLTYFNYEAQPDKSGLPSDRFSAERPEGSISTLTIQRTEQRDSAMYRCASSFGPDTEAFFGQGTRLTVV.

The chain links TRBV6-5 to TRBJ2-7; D gene uncertain. Trimming removed 6 bases from V and 0 bases from J, with 9 bases in between. The germline V gene has CDR1 MNHEY and CDR2 SVGAGI. The CDR3 has 13 amino acids. In DNA form, the CDR3 reads TGTGCCAGCAGGTCGGTCAACTCCTACGAGCAGTACTTC. Amino acid sequence: CASRSVNSYEQYF.

This sequence joins TRBV3-1 (or the pseudogene TRBV3-2) and TRBJ1-2; TRBD1 agrees at 8 bases. Losses at the gene ends were 4 bases for V and 4 bases for J; bases not matched to a gene: 2. The CDR3 runs 13 residues. CDR1 and CDR2 (germline): LGHDT, YNNKEL (reference sequence). CDR3 residues: CASSPGQAYGYTF. The CDR3 DNA reads TGTGCCAGCAGCCCGGGACAGGCCTATGGCTACACCTTC.

The chain uses TRBV28 and TRBJ2-7, with 9 bases identical to TRBD1. The J segment lost 5 bases and the V segment lost 5 bases, leaving 7 bases of the junction unmatched. CDR1 and CDR2 (germline): MDHEN, SYDVKM. The CDR3 is 14 residues long. The CDR3 spells CASSPRTGDHEQYF. Here the CDR3 DNA reads TGTGCCAGCAGTCCGCGGACAGGGGATCACGAGCAGTACTTC. The whole variable domain, filled in from reference TRBV28 and TRBJ2-7, reads DVKVTQSSRYLVKRTGEKVFLECVQDMDHENMFWYRQDPGLGLRLIYFSYDVKMKEKGDIPEGYSVSREKKERFSLILESASTNQTSMYLCASSPRTGDHEQYFGPGTRLTVT.

The genes are TRBV19 and TRBJ1-2; weak D call: TRBD1 (5 bases). V was trimmed by 3 bases and J by 4 bases, leaving 12 bases between them. CDR3 length equals 14 residues. Germline V gene data show CDR1 as LNHDA and CDR2 as SQIVND (reference sequence). DNA of the CDR3: TGTGCCAGTAGTATGGCCCCGGGGCTCTATGGCTACACCTTC. Encoded protein: CASSMAPGLYGYTF.

J is TRBJ2-7 and V is TRBV4-2; D not certain. The CDR3 runs to 14 residues. V lost 0 bases, J lost 6 bases, and 12 bases lay in between. The germline CDR1 and CDR2 sequences are LGHNA and YNFKEQ. In DNA, the CDR3 is TGTGCCAGCAGCCAAGATCTTGATAATCGCGAGCAGTACTTC. It specifies CASSQDLDNREQYF.

The chain couples TRBV7-3 to TRBJ1-6; 8 bases line up with TRBD1. Germline trimming cut 5 bases from V and 9 bases from J; bases unmatched to any gene: 6. The CDR3 runs to 14 residues. The germline V gene encodes CDR1 SGHTA and CDR2 FQGTGA. CDR3 amino acids: CASSRGQGGSPLHF. The CDR3 DNA reads TGTGCCAGCAGCAGAGGACAGGGTGGTTCACCCCTCCACTTT.

V gene TRBV3-1 (or the pseudogene TRBV3-2) combines with J gene TRBJ2-2; D remains ambiguous. This CDR3 has 15 residues. Germline CDR1 LGHDT, CDR2 YNNKEL (reference sequence). Trimming took 1 base from V and 6 from J, leaving 12 bases between them. CDR3 coding DNA: TGTGCCAGCAGCCAAGTTGTAGCTCAGTCCGGGGAGCTGTTTTTT. Its translation is CASSQVVAQSGELFF.

The rearrangement uses TRBV6-5 and TRBJ2-3; D might be TRBD2 (5 bases). The V gene lost 6 bases and the J gene lost 0 bases, with 10 bases spanning the gap. Germline CDR1 is MNHEY and CDR2 is SVGAGI. The CDR3 spans 14 residues. The CDR3 protein is CASRSTTSTDTQYF. Written as DNA, the CDR3 is TGTGCCAGCAGGTCGACTACTAGCACAGATACGCAGTATTTT.